One sample yielded the 28 T cell receptor beta chains listed below, sequenced in a study of identifying expanded T cells in peripheral blood. This table comes from immunoSEQ multiplex PCR, and its TCRdb copy is limited to in-frame clones, with some not included. The repertoire holds around 80,000 clones, 90% seen once, with over 2.5% in the top ten. Sequenced: blood. All receptors derive from a person between 18 and 75 years old in good health.

The chain carries TRBV6-5 and TRBJ2-3; D gene uncertain. The CDR3 consists of 13 residues. Germline V gene sequence: CDR1 MNHEY, CDR2 SVGAGI. Trimming removed 4 bases from V and 5 bases from J, with 10 bases in between. The DNA of the CDR3 is TGTGCCAGCAGTTCGACGAGAGGAGATACGCAGTATTTT. This codes for CASSSTRGDTQYF.

The chain links TRBV6-1 to TRBJ2-5; TRBD2 matches at 8 bases. J lost 3 bases, V lost 5 bases, and 5 bases had no gene match. The length of the CDR3 is 14 residues. Germline CDR1 and CDR2: MNHNS and SASEGT. CDR3 protein: CASSRLSGEETQYF. DNA of the CDR3: TGTGCCAGCAGTCGACTTAGCGGGGAAGAGACCCAGTACTTC.

A single count supports this clone. The chain is built from TRBV9 and TRBJ1-5; no reliable D call. The CDR3 spans 13 residues. V was cut by 6 bases and J by 9 bases, with 16 bases left in between. Germline V gives CDR1 SGDLS, CDR2 YYNGEE. CDR3 bases: TGTGCCAGCAACTATCACCGGGTGAGGCCCCAGCATTTT. Translation gives CASNYHRVRPQHF.

Of note for this clone: Without the conserved terminal phenylalanine or tryptophan, this CDR3 likely stems from a read error. This chain joins TRBV7-2 and TRBJ1-1; the D is unclear. Trimming removed 1 base from V and 4 bases from J, with 10 bases in between. The germline gives CDR1 SGHTA, CDR2 FQGNSA. The length of the CDR3 is 14 residues. The CDR3 sequence is CASSLDHWGTEAFL. Here the CDR3 DNA reads TGTGCCAGCAGCTTAGATCATTGGGGCACTGAAGCTTTCCTT.

The chain links TRBV10-3 to TRBJ1-1; D is undetermined. Trimming left V 8 bases short and J 9 bases short, with 13 bases between. The length of the CDR3 is 11 residues. In germline, CDR1 is ENHRY, CDR2 SYGVKD. The CDR3, as DNA: TGTGCCATCGCGACGGAGATCCAAGCTTTCTTT. It translates to CAIATEIQAFF.

The chain joins TRBV25-1 to TRBJ2-3, with 12 positions matching TRBD1. V lost 2 bases and J lost 2; bases outside the gene matches: 8. Germline values: CDR1 MGHDK, CDR2 SYGVNS. The CDR3 is 18 amino acids. The CDR3 loop reads CASSETLGQGASTDTQYF. The CDR3 nucleotides are TGTGCCAGCAGTGAAACCTTGGGACAGGGGGCCTCCACAGATACGCAGTATTTT.

The chain carries TRBV7-2 and TRBJ2-7; D is uncertain. Germline V gives CDR1 SGHTA, CDR2 FQGNSA. Deletions cut 1 base from V and 3 bases from J, with 1 base between. The CDR3 has 11 amino acids. The CDR3 here is CASSLDYEQYF. DNA of the CDR3: TGTGCCAGCAGCTTAGACTACGAGCAGTACTTC.

This clone was counted only a few times. The V and J genes are TRBV28 and TRBJ1-5; perhaps TRBD1 as D (6 bases). Germline CDR1 is MDHEN and CDR2 is SYDVKM. The CDR3 sequence is 13 residues long. Trimming removed 9 bases from V and 1 base from J, with 10 bases in between. CDR3 in amino acids: CASTGWSNQPQHF. Written as DNA, the CDR3 is TGTGCCAGTACAGGGTGGAGCAATCAGCCCCAGCATTTT.

The chain carries TRBV10-3 and TRBJ1-2; 7 positions match TRBD1. The CDR3 totals 16 residues. CDR1 and CDR2 (germline): ENHRY, SYGVKD. The junction had 7 bases not matched to a gene; V was cut back by 2 bases and J by 1 base. Here the CDR3 reads CAISEPRDSLNYGYTF. CDR3 sequence (DNA): TGTGCCATCAGTGAGCCCAGGGACAGCCTTAACTATGGCTACACCTTC.

The chain joins TRBV30 to TRBJ2-5; 8 bases line up with TRBD1. The trim removed 8 bases at V and 5 bases at J, leaving 10 bases unmatched. This CDR3 spans 13 amino acids. Germline CDR1 and CDR2: GTSNPN and SVGIG (reference sequence). The CDR3 here is CAADPTGDETQYF. The CDR3 DNA follows: TGTGCCGCCGACCCGACAGGGGACGAGACCCAGTACTTC. Full variable domain (outside the CDR3, taken from reference TRBV30 and TRBJ2-5): SQTIHQWPATLVQPVGSPLSLECTVEGTSNPNLYWYRQAAGRGLQLLFYSVGIGQISSEVPQNLSASRPQDRQFILSSKKLLLSDSGFYLCAADPTGDETQYFGPGTRLLVL.

This chain joins TRBV10-3 and TRBJ2-7; no clear D gene. V lost 10 bases to trimming and J lost 3 bases, with 10 bases between them. There are 11 residues in the CDR3. Germline loops: CDR1 ENHRY, CDR2 SYGVKD. CDR3 nucleotide sequence: TGTGCCACCGCTGGGGACTACGAGCAGTACTTC. Translation: CATAGDYEQYF.

The chain combines TRBV5-1 with TRBJ2-2; D is unresolved. Trimming pared 1 base from V and 2 bases from J, leaving 9 bases between. The length of the CDR3 is 15 residues. Germline-derived CDR1 and CDR2 are SGHRS and YFSETQ. The CDR3 DNA sequence: TGCGCCAGCAGCTTGTCGGGCCACAACACCGGGGAGCTGTTTTTT. Encoded protein: CASSLSGHNTGELFF.

This chain links TRBV18 with TRBJ2-5; D gene unclear. The CDR3 sequence is 13 residues long. From germline, CDR1 is KGHSH and CDR2 LQKENI. V lost 0 bases and J 6 bases, leaving 8 bases between the germline ends. This CDR3 is CASSPPGQQTQYF. The CDR3 DNA is TGTGCCAGCTCACCACCGGGTCAGCAGACCCAGTACTTC.

V usage is TRBV5-6 and J usage is TRBJ1-2; tentative D call: TRBD1 (5 bases). The CDR3 has 16 residues. CDR1 SGHDT and CDR2 YYEEEE come from the germline V gene. Trimming shortened V by 6 bases and J by 7 bases, and 25 bases separated the two germline ends. CDR3 nucleotide sequence: TGTGCCAGCACCCTAGGCAGGGCCCCGTCTGTTGGTGGCTACACCTTC. It translates to CASTLGRAPSVGGYTF. Looking up the rest from reference TRBV5-6 and TRBJ1-2 gives the full variable domain: DAGVTQSPTHLIKTRGQQVTLRCSPKSGHDTVSWYQQALGQGPQFIFQYYEEEERQRGNFPDRFSGHQFPNYSSELNVNALLLGDSALYLCASTLGRAPSVGGYTFGSGTRLTVV.

The chain links TRBV6-1 to TRBJ2-7; no firm D call. Between the trimmed V and J ends, which lost 2 bases and 3 bases, there was a span of 11 bases. The germline V gene encodes CDR1 MNHNS and CDR2 SASEGT. The CDR3 totals 14 residues. DNA of the CDR3: TGTGCCAGCAGTGAATGGTTCGGCGACTACGAGCAGTACTTC. Translating gives CASSEWFGDYEQYF.

This clone was seen repeatedly, ten times or more. Relative to the germline gene, one junction end is altered; a read error may explain this. The rearrangement joins TRBV23-1 to TRBJ1-4; D gene uncertain. TRBV23-1 is identified as an open reading frame with a role that is uncertain. CDR3 length equals 14 residues. In DNA form, the CDR3 reads TGCGCCAGCAGTCTCTCGGAGTCTAAAGAAAAACTGTTTTTT. Protein product: CASSLSESKEKLFF.

This chain connects TRBV27 to TRBJ1-2; D not certain. V dropped 5 bases and J dropped 3 bases, with 10 bases sitting between them. This CDR3 is 13 amino acids long. Germline-derived CDR1 and CDR2 are MNHEY and SMNVEV (reference sequence). The CDR3 DNA follows: TGTGCCAGCAGTCCGAATCGAGACTATGGCTACACCTTC. Translation: CASSPNRDYGYTF.

This chain joins TRBV28 and TRBJ1-6, with TRBD1 matching over 7 bases. This CDR3 is 16 amino acids long. Per the germline V gene, CDR1 is MDHEN and CDR2 is SYDVKM. J gave up 6 bases and V 3 bases, and 8 bases lay outside the gene matches. Written as DNA, the CDR3 is TGTGCCAGCAGTTTTAACGTAGACAGGGTTAATTCACCCCTCCACTTT. Translation gives CASSFNVDRVNSPLHF.

This clone was seen once. The chain combines TRBV27 with TRBJ2-7; 10 bases match TRBD2. The length of the CDR3 is 15 residues. Germline V lookup: CDR1 MNHEY, CDR2 SMNVEV (reference sequence). Germline trimming cut 5 bases from V and 3 bases from J; bases unmatched to any gene: 7. The CDR3 sequence: CASSRPGLANYEQYF. Written as DNA, the CDR3 is TGTGCCAGCAGTCGACCGGGACTAGCGAACTACGAGCAGTACTTC.

V usage is TRBV10-1 and J usage is TRBJ2-7, with D perhaps matching TRBD2 (5 bases). The CDR3 covers 13 residues. The germline V gene encodes CDR1 WNHNN and CDR2 SYGVQD (reference sequence). The V end was cut by 2 bases, the J end by 7 bases, with 12 bases between. This CDR3 reads CASSEAGAEEQYF. CDR3 DNA: TGCGCCAGCAGTGAGGCAGGAGCGGAGGAGCAGTACTTC.

This clone was seen a single time. The gene calls are TRBV4-1 and TRBJ2-3, with D perhaps matching TRBD2 (6 bases). The V end lost 1 base, the J end lost 0 bases, and 11 bases lay between the germline ends. The CDR3 is 16 amino acids. In germline, CDR1 is MGHRA, CDR2 YSYEKL. The CDR3 protein is CASSQGRDVSTDTQYF. The CDR3 nucleotides are TGCGCCAGCAGCCAAGGGAGGGACGTTAGCACAGATACGCAGTATTTT.

The CDR3 DNA sequence: TGCGCCAGCAACTGGGGGGACAGGGGCACCTACGAGCAGTACTTC. Amino acids: CASNWGDRGTYEQYF. This chain joins TRBV5-1 and TRBJ2-7, with TRBD1 matching 10 bases. CDR1 is SGHRS, CDR2 YFSETQ, per germline. V trimming: 6 bases; J trimming: 2 bases; junction bases outside the gene matches: 8. This CDR3 comprises 15 residues.

V is TRBV4-1 and J is TRBJ2-1; D may be TRBD1 (6 bases). The germline V gene encodes CDR1 MGHRA and CDR2 YSYEKL. This CDR3 comprises 17 residues. V was shortened by 0 bases and J by 5 bases, with 17 bases between the two germline ends. The CDR3 spells CASSQDHFRDTHNEQFF. In nucleotides, the CDR3 is TGCGCCAGCAGCCAAGATCATTTCCGGGACACACACAATGAGCAGTTCTTC.

The rearrangement joins TRBV13 to TRBJ2-1; TRBD1 might be the D (6 bases). CDR3 size: 15 residues. In germline, CDR1 is PRHDT, CDR2 FYEKMQ (reference sequence). The V end lost 4 bases, the J end lost 5 bases, and 15 bases lay between the germline ends. The CDR3 DNA reads TGTGCCAGCAGCTCGATCGGACAGTTGGACAATGAGCAGTTCTTC. Protein sequence: CASSSIGQLDNEQFF.

The chain couples TRBV5-6 to TRBJ2-1; 9 positions agree with TRBD2. V lost 5 bases to trimming and J lost 6 bases; unmatched junction nucleotides: 12. The germline V gene encodes CDR1 SGHDT and CDR2 YYEEEE. This CDR3 has 16 amino acids. CDR3 loop: CASRNEAGGPFNEQFF. The CDR3 DNA is TGTGCCAGCAGAAATGAAGCGGGGGGCCCATTCAATGAGCAGTTCTTC.

The chain carries TRBV19 and TRBJ2-7; tentatively, D is TRBD2 (6 bases). The CDR3 extends over 13 amino acids. Germline CDR1 is LNHDA and CDR2 is SQIVND (reference sequence). The germline V and J ends were trimmed by 6 bases and 7 bases, with 16 bases remaining between them. The CDR3 bases are TGTGCCAGTAGCTCCCGGGTGGAGGGAGAGCAGTACTTC. This encodes CASSSRVEGEQYF.

The chain carries TRBV27 and TRBJ2-2, with 11 bases identical to TRBD2. CDR3 size: 16 residues. Germline loops: CDR1 MNHEY, CDR2 SMNVEV (reference sequence). With V trimmed by 4 bases and J by 4 bases, 5 bases remained unmatched. CDR3 amino acids: CASSSIAGGITGELFF. Here the CDR3 DNA reads TGTGCCAGCAGTTCAATAGCGGGAGGGATCACCGGGGAGCTGTTTTTT.

The chain couples TRBV11-3 to TRBJ2-7; 7 bases align to TRBD2. Germline CDR1 reads SGHNT; CDR2 reads YENEEA. CDR3 length: 15 residues. V shed 3 bases, J shed 2 bases, and the junction held 7 bases outside the gene matches. The CDR3 coding sequence is TGTGCCAGCAGCTTCGGAACGGGAGGACCCTACGAGCAGTACTTC. Translating it yields CASSFGTGGPYEQYF.